This passage covers 28 T cell receptor beta chains from one sample sequenced in a study of response to subunit inactivated influenza vaccine. TCRdb fed the RT-PCR reads into MiXCR, producing one record per CDR3 protein. The sample carries 500,000 to 600,000 distinct CDR3 sequences, approximately 14% recorded once. The sample here was PBMCs from blood, taken less than 13 days after vaccination. Source of these receptors: a man in his fifties who received an inactivated influenza vaccine.

The CDR3 spells CASSPSYSGANVLTF. CDR3 nucleotide sequence: TGTGCCAGCAGCCCATCCTATTCTGGGGCCAACGTCCTGACTTTC. The chain joins TRBV28 to TRBJ2-6; no clear D. CDR1 MDHEN and CDR2 SYDVKM come from the germline V gene. Trimming removed 6 bases at V and 1 base at J, with 10 bases between. This CDR3 has 15 residues.

This clonotype turned up a few times. The V and J genes are TRBV12-3 or TRBV12-4 and TRBJ2-5; 10 nucleotides line up with TRBD2. J gave up 5 bases and V 4 bases, and 10 bases lay outside the gene matches. This CDR3 comprises 16 residues. The CDR3 sequence is CASSSGAGGIFETQYF. In nucleotides, the CDR3 is TGTGCCAGCAGTTCAGGAGCGGGGGGGATCTTTGAGACCCAGTACTTC.

This rearrangement joins TRBV28 to TRBJ2-3, with D tentatively TRBD2 (6 bases). The CDR3 runs 15 residues. Trimming left V 6 bases short and J 5 bases short, with 18 bases between. Germline V gene lookup returns CDR1 MDHEN and CDR2 SYDVKM. The CDR3 DNA sequence: TGTGCCAGCAGCCCCCTGTGGGGGGTTGTAGATACGCAGTATTTT. Its protein product is CASSPLWGVVDTQYF.

V gene TRBV12-3 or TRBV12-4 combines with J gene TRBJ2-3; no clear D. This CDR3 has 12 residues. The V end lost 8 bases, the J end lost 0 bases, and 6 bases lay between the germline ends. The CDR3 reads CASVGSTDTQYF. CDR3 sequence (DNA): TGTGCCAGCGTCGGCAGCACAGATACGCAGTATTTT.

The V gene is TRBV27, the J gene TRBJ2-3; unclear D gene. Germline CDR1 and CDR2: MNHEY and SMNVEV (reference sequence). The CDR3 consists of 13 residues. V lost 5 bases to trimming and J lost 5 bases, with 11 bases between them. As DNA, the CDR3 is TGTGCCAGCAGTCGTTTGGGTGAAGATACGCAGTATTTT. Translation: CASSRLGEDTQYF.

This clonotype was detected only a few times. The rearrangement links TRBV11-1 to TRBJ1-3; weak D call: TRBD1 (5 bases). In germline, CDR1 is SGHAT, CDR2 FQDESV (reference sequence). The CDR3 has 18 amino acids. V gave up 4 bases and J gave up 0 bases, with 19 bases separating them. The CDR3 DNA is TGTGCCAGCAGCTCGAACGTTGGGACGGAAAGCTCTGGAAACACCATATATTTT. It yields the protein CASSSNVGTESSGNTIYF.

The rearrangement links TRBV4-3 to TRBJ2-3; D is unresolved. Germline CDR1 LGHNA, CDR2 YSLEER. There are 16 residues in the CDR3. With 0 bases removed from V and 6 bases from J, the gap between germline ends came to 16 bases. The CDR3 DNA sequence: TGCGCCAGCAGCCAAGACGAAGCAGGCGGAGTCGATACGCAGTATTTT. Translating gives CASSQDEAGGVDTQYF.

A few counts support this clonotype. The CDR3 DNA reads TGCGCCAGCAGTCGGTGGGCCCGGACTAGCACAAACACCGGGGAGCTGTTTTTT. Translating it yields CASSRWARTSTNTGELFF. This chain links TRBV5-1 with TRBJ2-2, with TRBD2 identical over 8 bases. CDR3 size: 18 residues. Germline V gene data show CDR1 as SGHRS and CDR2 as YFSETQ. Unmatched junction bases numbered 14, after V lost 5 bases and J lost 2 bases.

The chain employs TRBV3-1 and TRBJ2-7; D perhaps matches TRBD2 (5 bases). This CDR3 spans 13 amino acids. The germline V gene has CDR1 LGHDT and CDR2 YNNKEL (reference sequence). Between the trimmed V and J ends, which lost 4 bases and 3 bases, there was a span of 10 bases. This CDR3 reads CASSRAGLYEQYF. CDR3 DNA: TGTGCCAGCAGCCGGGCCGGACTCTACGAGCAGTACTTC.

V gene TRBV28 combines with J gene TRBJ2-1; 12 bases line up with TRBD2. The CDR3 is 15 residues long. The V and J ends lost 8 bases and 5 bases, in that order; junction bases with no gene match: 7. Per the germline V gene, CDR1 is MDHEN and CDR2 is SYDVKM. CDR3 nucleotide sequence: TGTGCCAGCCGCCGGACTAGCGGGGCCAACAATGAGCAGTTCTTC. This codes for CASRRTSGANNEQFF.

The V call is TRBV11-1, the J call TRBJ2-2; 12 bases agree with TRBD2. V lost 5 bases to trimming and J lost 7 bases; unmatched junction nucleotides: 5. The CDR3 has 15 residues. Germline loops: CDR1 SGHAT, CDR2 FQDESV (reference sequence). The CDR3 loop reads CASSRLAGAGGELFF. CDR3 sequence (DNA): TGTGCCAGCAGCCGACTAGCGGGAGCTGGCGGGGAGCTGTTTTTT.

The gene calls are TRBV7-2 and TRBJ2-3; D uncertain. Germline CDR1 is SGHTA and CDR2 is FQGNSA. Trimming cost V 5 bases and J 8 bases, with 5 bases left between them. This CDR3 region has 10 residues. CDR3 DNA sequence: TGTGCCAGCAGCCAGGTTACGCAGTATTTT. Protein sequence: CASSQVTQYF. Full variable domain (outside the CDR3, taken from reference TRBV7-2 and TRBJ2-3): GAGVSQSPSNKVTEKGKDVELRCDPISGHTALYWYRQSLGQGLEFLIYFQGNSAPDKSGLPSDRFSAERTGGSVSTLTIQRTQQEDSAVYLCASSQVTQYFGPGTRLTVL.

The chain recombines TRBV30 with TRBJ1-3; 9 nucleotides agree with TRBD1. The CDR3 has 15 amino acids. After removal of 3 bases from V and 0 bases from J, the junction contained 3 bases not matched to a gene. Per the germline V gene, CDR1 is GTSNPN and CDR2 is SVGIG (reference sequence). The CDR3 reads CAWSRTGVSGNTIYF. CDR3 nucleotides: TGTGCCTGGAGCCGGACAGGGGTCTCTGGAAACACCATATATTTT.

This clonotype appeared many times. The rearrangement links TRBV21-1 to TRBJ2-7; the DNA was not compared with TRBD1, the D call given in the table. TRBV21-1 is labeled a pseudogene. CDR3 length: 13 residues. The CDR3 reads CASSKNRGYEQYF. The CDR3 region has the DNA TGTGCCAGCAGCAAAAACAGGGGATACGAGCAGTACTTC.

This chain's CDR3 is CASSQAEGGLKETQYF. In nucleotides, the CDR3 is TGTGCCAGCAGCCAAGCAGAGGGAGGGCTGAAAGAGACCCAGTACTTC. The chain links TRBV3-1 to TRBJ2-5; 7 bases line up with TRBD2. This CDR3 comprises 16 residues. Trimming at V came to 1 base and at J to 3 bases, leaving 8 bases not matched to a gene. Germline CDR1 and CDR2: LGHDT and YNNKEL (reference sequence).

This clonotype was seen repeatedly, ten times or more. The chain carries TRBV12-3 or TRBV12-4 and TRBJ2-1, with a tentative D call TRBD2 (7 bases). The V and J ends lost 5 bases and 0 bases respectively, with 14 bases between them. CDR3 length equals 16 residues. CDR3 in amino acids: CASSPRGGGSYNEQFF. The CDR3 DNA is TGTGCCAGCAGTCCCCGGGGAGGGGGCTCCTACAATGAGCAGTTCTTC.

This clonotype has more than one count but fewer than ten. The V and J genes are TRBV5-1 and TRBJ2-1, with 7 bases that match TRBD2. Trimming at V came to 5 bases and at J to 1 base, leaving 6 bases not matched to a gene. CDR1 is SGHRS, CDR2 YFSETQ, per germline. The CDR3 spans 15 residues. CDR3: CASSPRTSSYNEQFF. The CDR3 region has the DNA TGCGCCAGCAGTCCCAGGACTAGTTCCTACAATGAGCAGTTCTTC.

This rearrangement joins TRBV28 to TRBJ2-5, with D perhaps matching TRBD1 (5 bases). This CDR3 is built from 17 residues. The ends were cut back, 4 bases at V and 0 bases at J, with 18 bases in the middle. Germline V lookup: CDR1 MDHEN, CDR2 SYDVKM. The CDR3 nucleotides read TGTGCCAGCAGTTCACGACAGCCCACCGGGTACCAAGAGACCCAGTACTTC. Its protein is CASSSRQPTGYQETQYF. Drawing the rest from reference TRBV28 and TRBJ2-5, the complete variable domain is DVKVTQSSRYLVKRTGEKVFLECVQDMDHENMFWYRQDPGLGLRLIYFSYDVKMKEKGDIPEGYSVSREKKERFSLILESASTNQTSMYLCASSSRQPTGYQETQYFGPGTRLLVL.

The chain is built from TRBV10-3 and TRBJ2-2; D may be TRBD2 (6 bases). CDR3 size: 14 residues. Trimming removed 6 bases at V and 4 bases at J, with 12 bases between. From germline, CDR1 is ENHRY and CDR2 SYGVKD. The CDR3 loop is CAISLGLLTGELFF. CDR3 DNA: TGTGCCATCAGCCTGGGACTCCTCACCGGGGAGCTGTTTTTT.

The V gene is TRBV18, the J gene TRBJ2-1; D might be TRBD2 (5 bases). The CDR3 length is 13 residues. V was pared by 6 bases and J by 8 bases, with 14 bases between. The germline V gene has CDR1 KGHSH and CDR2 LQKENI. The CDR3 DNA is TGTGCCAGCTCGACTATGAGCGGCGATGAGCAGTTCTTC. The encoded protein is CASSTMSGDEQFF.

In its sample, this clonotype was seen a few times. This chain joins TRBV7-9 and TRBJ2-1; a possible D gene is TRBD2 (5 bases). This CDR3 has 12 amino acids. V was shortened by 3 bases and J by 9 bases, with 9 bases between the two germline ends. CDR1 is SEHNR, CDR2 FQNEAQ, per germline (reference sequence). The CDR3, as DNA: TGTGCCAGCAGCTTCATAGAGGGTGAGCAGTTCTTC. Translated, it gives CASSFIEGEQFF.

Many counts were recorded for this clonotype. The chain carries TRBV5-6 and TRBJ1-5; weak D call: TRBD1 (5 bases). Germline loops: CDR1 SGHDT, CDR2 YYEEEE. V was cut by 4 bases and J by 2 bases, with 10 bases left in between. The CDR3 totals 14 residues. In DNA form, the CDR3 reads TGTGCCAGCAGCCCTGCGGGGGGCAATCAGCCCCAGCATTTT. Residues: CASSPAGGNQPQHF.

This clonotype turned up a few times. The chain's CDR3 is CASSLPGGLDTEAFF. CDR3 in DNA: TGTGCCAGCAGCTTGCCAGGGGGCTTAGACACTGAAGCTTTCTTT. The chain combines TRBV7-2 with TRBJ1-1; 8 nucleotides align to TRBD1. Trimming took 3 bases from V and 3 from J; bases not matched to a gene: 6. The V gene's germline CDR1 is SGHTA and CDR2 FQGNSA. There are 15 residues in the CDR3.

This clonotype has a handful of counts. The chain employs TRBV4-1 and TRBJ2-2, with 8 bases that match TRBD2. Germline lookup yields CDR1 MGHRA and CDR2 YSYEKL. CDR3 length equals 16 residues. The trim removed 2 bases at V and 2 bases at J, leaving 4 bases unmatched. The CDR3 nucleotides read TGCGCCAGCAGCCAATTTAGCGGGGAAAACACCGGGGAGCTGTTTTTT. Residues: CASSQFSGENTGELFF.

The rearrangement links TRBV5-5 to TRBJ2-1; D gene ambiguous. Germline lookup yields CDR1 SGHKS and CDR2 YYEKEE (reference sequence). V shed 1 base and J shed 3 bases, with 11 bases lying between them. The CDR3 has 15 residues. The CDR3 loop is CASSLRPLDYNEQFF. In nucleotides, the CDR3 is TGTGCCAGCAGCTTGAGACCGTTGGACTACAATGAGCAGTTCTTC.

This clonotype was picked up many times. The chain carries TRBV5-1 and TRBJ2-3; D not resolved. V was trimmed by 0 bases and J by 0 bases, leaving 8 bases between them. This CDR3 region has 15 residues. CDR1 and CDR2 from the germline V gene are SGHRS and YFSETQ. The CDR3 region is CASSLEGRSTDTQYF. The CDR3 nucleotides are TGCGCCAGCAGCTTGGAAGGACGGAGCACAGATACGCAGTATTTT.

The chain recombines TRBV4-2 with TRBJ2-7, with 8 bases identical to TRBD2. The CDR3 has 15 residues. CDR1 LGHNA and CDR2 YNFKEQ come from the germline V gene. The junction had 8 bases not matched to a gene; V was cut back by 2 bases and J by 5 bases. The CDR3 reads CASSQPGGPRNEQYF. DNA of the CDR3: TGTGCCAGCAGCCAACCGGGAGGGCCGAGGAACGAGCAGTACTTC.

V gene TRBV5-1 combines with J gene TRBJ1-5, with no clear D. Germline V lookup: CDR1 SGHRS, CDR2 YFSETQ. The V gene lost 1 base and the J gene lost 0 bases, with 8 bases spanning the gap. The CDR3 loop spans 15 amino acids. The CDR3, as DNA: TGCGCCAGCAGCTTGAGTGGGAATAGCAATCAGCCCCAGCATTTT. It translates to CASSLSGNSNQPQHF.